Shown below are 4 T cell receptor beta chains from a single sample sequenced in a study of blood T cell repertoires in COVID-19. Data came from immunoSEQ multiplex PCR; TCRdb stores just in-frame clones and leaves some out. The table records about 330,000 clones, 80% to 90% of them present only once. Sequenced: PBMCs or T cells enriched from blood (not recorded which). The receptors stem from a woman aged 25-40 years who had recovered from COVID-19.

V and J are TRBV2 and TRBJ2-5; D call uncertain. The V end lost 4 bases, the J end lost 4 bases, and 4 bases lay between the germline ends. The CDR3 is 11 residues long. The germline V gene encodes CDR1 SNHLY and CDR2 FYNNEI. CDR3 nucleotides: TGTGCCAGCAGTGGGAGAGAGACCCAGTACTTC. Protein sequence: CASSGRETQYF.

The rearrangement uses TRBV7-2 and TRBJ2-3, with D perhaps TRBD1 (6 bases). This CDR3 is built from 15 residues. The germline CDR1 and CDR2 sequences are SGHTA and FQGNSA. Trimming took 1 base from V and 2 from J, leaving 10 bases between them. The CDR3 sequence is CASSLGQGNTDTQYF. Written as DNA, the CDR3 is TGTGCCAGCAGCTTAGGGCAGGGGAACACAGATACGCAGTATTTT.

V and J are TRBV10-3 and TRBJ2-1, with TRBD1 identical over 9 bases. The germline CDR1 and CDR2 sequences are ENHRY and SYGVKD. Losses at the gene ends were 6 bases for V and 7 bases for J; bases not matched to a gene: 10. CDR3 length: 15 residues. The CDR3 loop is CAIRKQGADRNEQFF. As DNA, the CDR3 is TGTGCCATCAGGAAACAGGGGGCAGACCGGAATGAGCAGTTCTTC.

With regard to this clone: Other DNA sequences from this sample encode an identical CDR3 as well. This rearrangement joins TRBV28 to TRBJ1-5, with D unclear. The CDR3 covers 12 residues. V lost 2 bases, J lost 6 bases, and 5 bases lay in between. Looked up from germline, CDR1 is MDHEN and CDR2 is SYDVKM. This CDR3 reads CASSLVGQPQHF. CDR3 bases: TGTGCCAGCAGTTTAGTCGGTCAGCCCCAGCATTTT.